Listed below are T cell receptor beta chains from one sample, sequenced in a study of naive and memory T cell subsets. TCRdb passed the UMI-ligation and nested PCR reads through MiXCR, listing each CDR3 protein once. This table holds some 80,000 distinct CDR3 sequences, 9% found once. The specimen was naive CD8+ T cells from blood. Every receptor here comes from a human donor in good health. The CDR3 runs from the conserved cysteine through the conserved F or W. Fields, in order: V gene, clone size, D gene, J gene, CDR3 protein, CDR3 DNA. A D gene is named only where the DNA matches it firmly. Clone size is given for some rows only: seen once, a few or many times, or a class if the clone is expanded.

v_gene: TRBV4-3
abundance: few
d_gene: .
j_gene: TRBJ2-7
CDR3aa: CASSQLTATFYEQYF
CDR3nt: TGCGCCAGCAGCCAACTGACAGCTACCTTCTACGAGCAGTACTTC

v_gene: TRBV29-1
abundance: many
d_gene: .
j_gene: TRBJ1-2
CDR3aa: CSVDSDYGYTF
CDR3nt: TGCAGCGTTGACAGTGACTATGGCTACACCTTC

v_gene: TRBV25-1
abundance: many
d_gene: .
j_gene: TRBJ2-7
CDR3aa: CASSEKDKFSYEQYF
CDR3nt: TGTGCCAGCAGTGAAAAGGACAAATTTTCCTACGAGCAGTACTTC

v_gene: TRBV10-3
abundance: many
d_gene: .
j_gene: TRBJ1-1
CDR3aa: CAISRERDKNTEAFF
CDR3nt: TGTGCCATCAGTAGAGAACGCGACAAGAACACTGAAGCTTTCTTT

v_gene: TRBV3-1
abundance: .
d_gene: TRBD2
j_gene: TRBJ2-3
CDR3aa: CASSQVTSVASGRVHTDTQYF
CDR3nt: TGTGCCAGCAGCCAAGTGACGTCTGTGGCTAGCGGGAGGGTACACACAGATACGCAGTATTTT

v_gene: TRBV20-1
abundance: many
d_gene: TRBD2
j_gene: TRBJ2-3
CDR3aa: CSATPDSGRAADTQYF
CDR3nt: TGCAGTGCTACCCCAGATAGCGGGAGGGCCGCAGATACGCAGTATTTT

v_gene: TRBV27
abundance: .
d_gene: .
j_gene: TRBJ2-1
CDR3aa: CASSFLGNTYNEQFF
CDR3nt: TGTGCCAGCAGTTTTCTAGGGAACACCTACAATGAGCAGTTCTTC

v_gene: TRBV28
abundance: few
d_gene: TRBD2
j_gene: TRBJ2-7
CDR3aa: CASSLLTSGSYEQYF
CDR3nt: TGTGCCAGCAGTTTATTGACTAGCGGATCCTACGAGCAGTACTTC

v_gene: TRBV6-5
abundance: many
d_gene: TRBD1
j_gene: TRBJ2-7
CDR3aa: CASSYGQGTYEQYF
CDR3nt: TGTGCCAGCAGTTACGGACAGGGGACCTACGAGCAGTACTTC

v_gene: TRBV20-1
abundance: many
d_gene: TRBD2
j_gene: TRBJ2-3
CDR3aa: CSARGTSGREADTQYF
CDR3nt: TGCAGTGCTAGAGGGACTAGCGGGAGGGAAGCAGATACGCAGTATTTT